This record concerns one T cell receptor beta chain sequence. This clonotype was observed at least ten times. Its antigen has not been determined. Per-base qualities were not stored, and no clone one base away is much larger. TCRdb records Illumina HiSeq 2000 as the sequencer. TCR beta chain libraries were generated through multiplex PCR amplification. The amplified TCR beta chain products were analyzed by high-throughput sequencing. In TCRdb, the public reads were trimmed at Q25 with fastp and aligned with MiXCR, with productive beta chains retained. All rows with the same CDR3 protein become a single entry with the most common DNA and genes. This sample is represented by 150,000 to 250,000 distinct CDR3 sequences; 25% to 40% of them were singletons. The biggest ten clones account for 4.3% of the sample. Lymph node samples came from the axillary draining lymph nodes of breast cancer patients. The germline V gene yields SQVTM for CDR1 and ANQGSEA for CDR2. V drops 7 bases and J drops 0 bases, leaving 7 bases in between. The CDR3 has 11 amino acids, counting the end cysteine and phenylalanine. Just CDR3 DNA is preserved here, 33 bases in frame from base 1.

The sample belongs to a study of breast tumors, draining lymph nodes, adjacent tissues (TCRdb year 2016). Broadly, across the study: TCR beta repertoires were compared across tumor, adjacent nontumor tissue and axillary lymph nodes obtained from breast cancer patients. In human breast cancer, the study set out to assess how tumor, surrounding tissue and draining lymph node repertoires relate to one another and whether T cells might be exchanged between them.

Summary of the overall study and its limitations: A scenario in which most tumor T cells derive from the lymph node and then expand within tumor tissue was judged to be consistent with the data. Tumor and nontumor tissue repertoires were significantly more similar in luminal-like than in basal-like breast cancer. The conclusion that tumor T cells originate in lymph nodes was presented as consistent with a hypothesis rather than as directly demonstrated. Tumors showed preferential V and J gene usage, and their T-cell repertoire diversity fell below that of lymph nodes yet above that of nontumor tissue.

This TCR was recovered from a female donor with breast cancer. Some clones in this sample may be carry-over from other donors' samples. Sequenced sample: axillary lymph node tissue. Here the chain combines TRBV29-1 and TRBJ2-7; a confident D gene designation cannot be given. The CDR3 here reads CSAQHSYEQYF. In nucleotides, the sequence is TGCAGCGCTCAACACTCCTACGAGCAGTACTTC.